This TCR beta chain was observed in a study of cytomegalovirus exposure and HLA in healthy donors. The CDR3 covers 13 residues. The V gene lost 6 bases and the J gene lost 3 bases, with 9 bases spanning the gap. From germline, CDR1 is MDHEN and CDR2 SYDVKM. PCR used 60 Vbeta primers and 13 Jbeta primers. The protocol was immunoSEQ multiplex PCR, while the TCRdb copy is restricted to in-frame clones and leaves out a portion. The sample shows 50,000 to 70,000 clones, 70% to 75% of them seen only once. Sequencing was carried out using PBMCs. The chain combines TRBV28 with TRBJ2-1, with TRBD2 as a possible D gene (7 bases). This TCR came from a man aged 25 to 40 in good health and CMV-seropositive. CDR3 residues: CASSGGLYNEQFF. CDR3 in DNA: TGTGCCAGCAGCGGGGGGCTCTACAATGAGCAGTTCTTC.